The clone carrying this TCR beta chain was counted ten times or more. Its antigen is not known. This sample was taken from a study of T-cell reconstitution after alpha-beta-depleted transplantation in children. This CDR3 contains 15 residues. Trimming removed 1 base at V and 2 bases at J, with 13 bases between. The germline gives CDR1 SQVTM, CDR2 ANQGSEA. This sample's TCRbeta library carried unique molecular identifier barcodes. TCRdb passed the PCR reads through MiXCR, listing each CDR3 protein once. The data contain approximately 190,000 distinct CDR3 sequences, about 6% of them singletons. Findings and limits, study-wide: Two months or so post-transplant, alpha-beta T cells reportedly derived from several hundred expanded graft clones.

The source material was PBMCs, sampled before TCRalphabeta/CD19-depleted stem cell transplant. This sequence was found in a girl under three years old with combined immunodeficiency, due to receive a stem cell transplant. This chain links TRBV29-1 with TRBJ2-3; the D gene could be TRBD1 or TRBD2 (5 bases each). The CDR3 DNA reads TGCAGCGTTGAAGGATCGGGACGGAACACAGATACGCAGTATTTT. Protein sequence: CSVEGSGRNTDTQYF.